A selection of T cell receptor beta chains follows, all from one sample in a study of Ad26.COV2.S vaccination and SARS-CoV-2 variants. The protocol was immunoSEQ multiplex PCR, while the TCRdb copy is restricted to in-frame clones and leaves out a portion. The table shows roughly 700,000 clones, with roughly 90% occurring only once. Sequenced material: peripheral blood, taken in a trial of Ad26.COV2.S vaccine versus placebo. These receptors were collected from a person between 18 and 60 years old who received the Ad26.COV2.S COVID-19 vaccine or a placebo. The CDR3 runs from the conserved cysteine through the conserved F or W. Fields, in order: clone size, J gene, D gene, V gene, CDR3 DNA, CDR3 protein. D genes are given only for firm matches. Only some rows state a clone size, as once, few, many or a class for expanded clones.

once	TRBJ1-3	NA	TRBV5-6	TGTGCCAGCAGCTTATGGCCTAGGGTTACCTCTGGAAACACCATATATTTT	CASSLWPRVTSGNTIYF
many	TRBJ1-1	NA	TRBV3-1/TRBV3-2	TGTGCCAGCAGCCAAGAAGGGTTCGGAACTGAAGCTTTCTTT	CASSQEGFGTEAFF
few	TRBJ1-2	NA	TRBV4-1	TGCGCCAGCAGCCAAGATGAGGACAGCTCTGGCTACACCTTC	CASSQDEDSSGYTF
NA	TRBJ1-2	TRBD1	TRBV30	TGTGCCTGGAGTGTACTCGGACAGGGGGGAGGCTACACCTTC	CAWSVLGQGGGYTF
NA	TRBJ2-5	NA	TRBV6-2/TRBV6-3	TGTGCCAGCAGTTTACTGGGGTTGGAGACCCAGTACTTC	CASSLLGLETQYF
NA	TRBJ1-1	NA	TRBV2	TGTGCCATTTCCCCACCTCCGGGGGAAGCTTTCTTT	CAISPPPGEAFF
NA	TRBJ1-1	TRBD1	TRBV29-1	TGCAGCGTTGGGGGACAGGGGTACACTGAAGCTTTCTTT	CSVGGQGYTEAFF
NA	TRBJ1-1	NA	TRBV27	TGTGCCAGCAGTTTTTGGGGACGGGCTTTCTTT	CASSFWGRAFF
NA	TRBJ2-2	NA	TRBV3-1/TRBV3-2	TGTGCCAGCAGCCATTTGCACACCGGGGAGCTGTTTTTT	CASSHLHTGELFF
NA	TRBJ1-4	NA	TRBV13	TGTGCCAGCAGCTTCCCGGGGCTGTTTTTT	CASSFPGLFF
NA	TRBJ1-3	NA	TRBV4-3	TGCGCCAGCAGCCAAGTTGGAACGGGAAACACCATATATTTT	CASSQVGTGNTIYF
few	TRBJ1-6	NA	TRBV19	TGTGCCAGTAGTATCGGATATAATTCACCCCTCCACTTT	CASSIGYNSPLHF
NA	TRBJ1-6	NA	TRBV4-3	TGCGCCAGCAGCACCCGGGACGGCGCGGGCATGACCCTCCACTTT	CASSTRDGAGMTLHF
once	TRBJ1-2	NA	TRBV13	TGTGCCAGCAGCCAGACAGCGGGATTGTATGGCTACACCTTC	CASSQTAGLYGYTF
NA	TRBJ1-5	NA	TRBV11-2	TGTGCCAGCAGCTTAGGGTCGAGCAATCAGCCCCAGCATTTT	CASSLGSSNQPQHF
NA	TRBJ1-5	NA	TRBV2	TGTGCCAGCAGTGAGGGTGGGGGGGCTGGTCAGCCCCAGCATTTT	CASSEGGGAGQPQHF
NA	TRBJ1-2	NA	TRBV12-3/TRBV12-4	TGTGCCAGCAGTTTAGCGGGGGGTGGCTACACCTTC	CASSLAGGGYTF
NA	TRBJ2-1	TRBD1	TRBV10-3	TGTGCCATCAAACAGGGGAGTACATACAATGAGCAGTTCTTC	CAIKQGSTYNEQFF
NA	TRBJ2-7	NA	TRBV5-1	TGCGCCAGCAGCTTGGGCCTGCGGGAGCAGTACTTC	CASSLGLREQYF
NA	TRBJ2-1	TRBD1	TRBV5-1	TGCGCCAGCAGCTTGGCCATTGTAGCCGGGACAGAGCTCTACAATGAGCAGTTCTTC	CASSLAIVAGTELYNEQFF
NA	TRBJ2-7	NA	TRBV10-3	TGTGCCATCAAGGGTAACGAGCAGTACTTC	CAIKGNEQYF
NA	TRBJ1-1	NA	TRBV6-5	TGTGCCAGCTCCCACAGGGAGATAAGCCGATATGAAGCTTTCTTT	CASSHREISRYEAFF
NA	TRBJ1-2	NA	TRBV19	TGTGCCAGTAGTATTTTCGGTCCGGGCTATGGCTACACCTTC	CASSIFGPGYGYTF
NA	TRBJ2-1	NA	TRBV12-3/TRBV12-4	TGTGCCAGCAGAGACCGCGGGGCTGAGCAGTTCTTC	CASRDRGAEQFF
NA	TRBJ1-3	TRBD1	TRBV6-5	TGTGCCAGCAGTCCTCGACAGGGGGCTGGAAACACCATATATTTT	CASSPRQGAGNTIYF
few	TRBJ1-2	NA	TRBV7-3	TGTGCCAGCAGCAAACAGGGAGCTAACTATGGCTACACCTTC	CASSKQGANYGYTF
NA	TRBJ2-1	TRBD2	TRBV24-1	TGTGCCACCAGTGATTCGGGACTAGCGGGAGACAATGAGCAGTTCTTC	CATSDSGLAGDNEQFF
NA	TRBJ2-1	TRBD1	TRBV9	TGTGCCAGCAGCGTAATGACAGGGGGTTCTGTGGATGAGCAGTTCTTC	CASSVMTGGSVDEQFF